This TCR beta chain was found in a study of blood T cell repertoires in COVID-19. The overall study: T cells, B-cell-depleted T cells, or PBMCs supplied cDNA or gDNA.

Only in-frame clones appear in the TCRdb table, and some are missing; sequencing was by immunoSEQ multiplex PCR. The table has 50,000 to 75,000 clones, 88% seen once. This clone was seen more than once but under ten times. Sequencing used peripheral blood. The receptor's source is a woman in her 50s with active or convalescent COVID-19.

The CDR3 nucleotides read TGTGCCAGCAGTTCCTCCGGGACAGGATTTGAAAAACTGTTTTTT. Amino acids: CASSSSGTGFEKLFF. The rearrangement links TRBV27 to TRBJ1-4; 8 bases are shared with TRBD1. Germline CDR1 is MNHEY and CDR2 is SMNVEV (reference sequence). The CDR3 has 15 residues. Losses at the gene ends were 4 bases for V and 7 bases for J; bases not matched to a gene: 8.